The 14 T cell receptor beta chains listed next were all sequenced from one sample in a study of blood T cell repertoires in COVID-19. TCRdb keeps only in-frame clones here, not all; method: immunoSEQ multiplex PCR. The table shows some 200,000 clones, with over 60% occurring only once. The specimen sequenced was peripheral blood. Receptor source: a woman between 65 and 79 years old with acute or convalescent COVID-19.

This clone was seen just once. This chain connects TRBV19 to TRBJ2-3; TRBD2 matches at 11 bases. The CDR3 covers 16 residues. The germline V gene encodes CDR1 LNHDA and CDR2 SQIVND (reference sequence). J gave up 5 bases and V 5 bases, and 9 bases lay outside the gene matches. The CDR3 DNA reads as TGTGCCAGTAGTCAAATGACTAGCGGGAAGGAAGATACGCAGTATTTT. Protein: CASSQMTSGKEDTQYF.

The rearrangement links TRBV11-3 to TRBJ2-7, with D possibly TRBD1 on 5 matching bases. The CDR3 loop spans 15 amino acids. V was pared by 1 base and J by 3 bases, with 13 bases between. Per the germline V gene, CDR1 is SGHNT and CDR2 is YENEEA. This CDR3 is CASSLGPDSFYEQYF. CDR3 nucleotide sequence: TGTGCCAGCAGCTTAGGGCCCGACAGCTTCTACGAGCAGTACTTC.

CDR3 DNA: TGTGCCAGCAGCCTGACAGGGAACCAGCCCCAGCATTTT. The encoded protein is CASSLTGNQPQHF. J is TRBJ1-5 and V is TRBV6-5, with 7 nucleotides matching TRBD1. The ends lost 6 bases at V and 7 bases at J; junction bases unmatched: 6. Germline V gives CDR1 MNHEY, CDR2 SVGAGI. The CDR3 is made up of 13 amino acids.

Turning to this clone: Other DNA sequences in this specimen translate into the identical CDR3. The V gene is TRBV18, the J gene TRBJ2-7, with 9 bases identical to TRBD1. Germline V gene lookup returns CDR1 KGHSH and CDR2 LQKENI. The length of the CDR3 is 14 residues. The V segment lost 6 bases and the J segment 4 bases; nucleotides outside the gene matches: 7. The CDR3 DNA sequence: TGTGCCAGCTCCCCCGGGACAGGGACGTACGAGCAGTACTTC. It is translated as CASSPGTGTYEQYF.

The V and J genes are TRBV15 and TRBJ2-1; 10 bases map to TRBD2. The CDR3 runs to 15 residues. Germline CDR1 LNHNV, CDR2 YYDKDF (reference sequence). Trimming removed 9 bases from V and 6 bases from J; junction bases left unmatched: 11. The CDR3 DNA is TGTGCCACGCGAATTGATCTAGCGGGAGTCAATGAGCAGTTCTTC. This gives the protein CATRIDLAGVNEQFF.

V gene TRBV30 combines with J gene TRBJ2-7; unclear D gene. CDR1 GTSNPN and CDR2 SVGIG come from the germline V gene (reference sequence). CDR3 length: 11 residues. V was clipped by 1 base and J by 3 bases, with 4 bases between them. The CDR3 loop is CAWSAGYEQYF. CDR3 sequence (DNA): TGTGCCTGGAGTGCGGGCTACGAGCAGTACTTC.

This sequence joins TRBV3-1 (or the pseudogene TRBV3-2) and TRBJ2-3; D is possibly TRBD2 (6 bases). The CDR3 consists of 15 residues. Germline values: CDR1 LGHDT, CDR2 YNNKEL (reference sequence). V was cut by 1 base and J by 2 bases, with 10 bases left in between. This CDR3 is CASSQGPGLTDTQYF. The CDR3 coding sequence is TGTGCCAGCAGCCAAGGGCCGGGACTCACAGATACGCAGTATTTT.

The V call is TRBV7-2, the J call TRBJ1-2, with TRBD1 identical over 7 bases. The length of the CDR3 is 14 residues. Germline assignment: CDR1 SGHTA and CDR2 FQGNSA. J lost 0 bases, V lost 6 bases, and 4 bases had no gene match. CDR3 in amino acids: CASSLGTANYGYTF. The CDR3, as DNA: TGTGCCAGCAGTCTCGGGACAGCTAACTATGGCTACACCTTC.

This clone showed up just a few times. This chain connects TRBV27 to TRBJ2-1; 8 bases are a match to TRBD2. CDR3 length: 14 amino acids. From germline, CDR1 is MNHEY and CDR2 SMNVEV (reference sequence). The trim removed 9 bases at V and 6 bases at J, leaving 10 bases unmatched. CDR3 sequence (DNA): TGTGCCAGTTCCGGGACTAGGGTAAGCAATGAGCAGTTCTTC. Protein: CASSGTRVSNEQFF.

The chain employs TRBV14 and TRBJ2-6; 10 bases align to TRBD1. CDR1 SGHDN and CDR2 FVKESK come from the germline V gene. This CDR3 has 19 amino acids. V shed 0 bases and J 2 bases; nucleotides not matched to a gene: 7. Here the CDR3 DNA reads TGTGCCAGCAGCCAAGATCCGAGACAGGGGGCTACTGGGGCCAACGTCCTGACTTTC. The encoded protein is CASSQDPRQGATGANVLTF.

This clone turned up a few times. J is TRBJ2-1 and V is TRBV7-8; 7 positions agree with TRBD2. The CDR3 has 15 amino acids. V trimming: 1 base; J trimming: 7 bases; junction bases outside the gene matches: 7. Germline values: CDR1 SGHVS, CDR2 FQNEAQ. The CDR3 reads CASSLDGMGGNEQFF. As DNA, the CDR3 is TGTGCCAGCAGCTTAGACGGGATGGGGGGGAATGAGCAGTTCTTC.

This clone was counted once. The rearrangement uses TRBV7-6 and TRBJ2-1, with 9 bases identical to TRBD2. The CDR3 consists of 15 residues. With V trimmed by 3 bases and J by 8 bases, 8 bases remained unmatched. Germline V lookup: CDR1 SGHVS, CDR2 FNYEAQ. The CDR3 DNA reads as TGTGCCAGCAGCTTCGGCGGGAGGGCCGGTGATGAGCAGTTCTTC. Its translation: CASSFGGRAGDEQFF.

This clone was seen a few times. The chain is built from TRBV27 and TRBJ2-7; 7 bases map to TRBD1. V was clipped by 6 bases and J by 3 bases; unmatched bases: 5. This CDR3 has 13 residues. Germline CDR1 is MNHEY and CDR2 is SMNVEV (reference sequence). CDR3 nucleotide sequence: TGTGCCAGCAGCTTCGGACAGGTCTACGAGCAGTACTTC. Its translation is CASSFGQVYEQYF.

The chain has TRBV23-1 and TRBJ2-7, with TRBD1 matching 7 bases. TRBV23-1 falls under the ORF class, with uncertain function. V shed 4 bases, J shed 3 bases, and the junction held 6 bases outside the gene matches. CDR3 length: 14 residues. The CDR3 here is CASSPLGQHYEQYF. The CDR3 coding sequence is TGCGCCAGCAGTCCCCTGGGACAGCACTACGAGCAGTACTTC.